These 6 T cell receptor beta chains were sequenced from one sample in a study of T cell responses to AZD1222 COVID-19 vaccine. Assay used: immunoSEQ multiplex PCR; TCRdb lists only in-frame clones, some missing. Of roughly 140,000 clones listed, 80% to 95% are singletons. The material was peripheral blood, obtained on day 0 of AZD1222 vaccination. All receptors derive from an adult in good health.

The chain employs TRBV7-3 and TRBJ2-3, with 9 bases identical to TRBD2. V gave up 1 base and J gave up 2 bases; unmatched junction bases: 1. CDR3 size: 15 residues. Germline V gene lookup returns CDR1 SGHTA and CDR2 FQGTGA. CDR3 in DNA: TGTGCCAGCAGCTTAAGACTAGCGGCCACAGATACGCAGTATTTT. Translation gives CASSLRLAATDTQYF.

The chain recombines TRBV6-5 with TRBJ1-3; D remains ambiguous. Germline assignment: CDR1 MNHEY and CDR2 SVGAGI. The CDR3 loop spans 16 amino acids. The V end was cut by 0 bases, the J end by 0 bases, with 9 bases between. CDR3 bases: TGTGCCAGCAGTTACTCGGTGTACAACTCTGGAAACACCATATATTTT. Its protein is CASSYSVYNSGNTIYF.

This chain uses TRBV27 with TRBJ2-2, with 8 bases lining up with TRBD2. This CDR3 region has 16 residues. Germline CDR1 and CDR2: MNHEY and SMNVEV (reference sequence). The V segment lost 2 bases and the J segment 5 bases; nucleotides outside the gene matches: 7. CDR3 sequence (DNA): TGTGCCAGCAGTTTAATATTCGGGACTAGGACCGGGGAGCTGTTTTTT. It encodes CASSLIFGTRTGELFF.

This sequence joins TRBV4-1 and TRBJ1-5, with 7 bases lining up with TRBD1. Losses at the gene ends were 0 bases for V and 0 bases for J; bases not matched to a gene: 11. Germline V gives CDR1 MGHRA, CDR2 YSYEKL. This CDR3 region has 19 residues. Written as DNA, the CDR3 is TGCGCCAGCAGCCAAGAGTTATCTAAATACAGGGGTAGCAATCAGCCCCAGCATTTT. This codes for CASSQELSKYRGSNQPQHF.

V usage is TRBV5-1 and J usage is TRBJ2-5; D not resolved. V shed 5 bases and J shed 2 bases, with 10 bases lying between them. CDR3 size: 13 residues. CDR1 SGHRS and CDR2 YFSETQ come from the germline V gene. CDR3 protein: CASRGRRQETQYF. The CDR3 nucleotides read TGCGCCAGCAGAGGAAGGCGGCAAGAGACCCAGTACTTC.

CDR3: CASSFGLAGVYEQYF. CDR3 nucleotides: TGCGCCAGCAGCTTCGGACTAGCGGGAGTCTACGAGCAGTACTTC. This chain links TRBV5-1 with TRBJ2-7, with 13 bases aligning to TRBD2. V shed 2 bases and J 3 bases; nucleotides not matched to a gene: 2. The germline V gene has CDR1 SGHRS and CDR2 YFSETQ. This CDR3 contains 15 residues.